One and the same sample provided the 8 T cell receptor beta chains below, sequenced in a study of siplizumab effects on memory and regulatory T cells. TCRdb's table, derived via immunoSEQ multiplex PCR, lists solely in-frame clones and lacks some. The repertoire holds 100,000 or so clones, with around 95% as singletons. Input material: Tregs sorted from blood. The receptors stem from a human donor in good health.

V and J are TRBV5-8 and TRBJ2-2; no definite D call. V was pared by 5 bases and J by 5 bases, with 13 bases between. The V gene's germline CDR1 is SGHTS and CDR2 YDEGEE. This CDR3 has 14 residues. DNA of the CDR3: TGTGCCAGCAGTCCCTTTGCGGCTACCGGGGAGCTGTTTTTT. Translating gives CASSPFAATGELFF.

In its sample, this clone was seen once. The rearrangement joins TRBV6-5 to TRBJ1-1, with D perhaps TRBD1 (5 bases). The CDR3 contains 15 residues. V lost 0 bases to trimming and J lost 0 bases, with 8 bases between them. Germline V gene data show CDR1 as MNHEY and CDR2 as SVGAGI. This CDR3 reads CASSYSGTLNTEAFF. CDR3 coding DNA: TGTGCCAGCAGTTACTCCGGGACGCTGAACACTGAAGCTTTCTTT.

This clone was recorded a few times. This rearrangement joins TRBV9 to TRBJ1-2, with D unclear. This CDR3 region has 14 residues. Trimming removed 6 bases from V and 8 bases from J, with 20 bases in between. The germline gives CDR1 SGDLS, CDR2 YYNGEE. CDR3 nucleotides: TGTGCCAGCAACCTCGCGGGTGTAACGAGCGGCTACACCTTC. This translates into CASNLAGVTSGYTF.

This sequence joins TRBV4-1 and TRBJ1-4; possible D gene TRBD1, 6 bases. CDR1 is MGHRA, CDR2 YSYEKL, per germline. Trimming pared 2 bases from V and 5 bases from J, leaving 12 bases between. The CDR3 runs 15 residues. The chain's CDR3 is CASSQSLTGNEKLFF. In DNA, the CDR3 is TGCGCCAGCAGCCAATCTTTAACAGGGAATGAAAAACTGTTTTTT.

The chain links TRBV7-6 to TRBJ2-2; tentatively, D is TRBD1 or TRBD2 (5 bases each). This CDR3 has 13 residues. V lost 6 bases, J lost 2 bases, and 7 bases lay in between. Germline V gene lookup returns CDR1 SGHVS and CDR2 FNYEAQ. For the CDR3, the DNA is TGTGCCAGCAGGGGGGATAACACCGGGGAGCTGTTTTTT. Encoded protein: CASRGDNTGELFF.

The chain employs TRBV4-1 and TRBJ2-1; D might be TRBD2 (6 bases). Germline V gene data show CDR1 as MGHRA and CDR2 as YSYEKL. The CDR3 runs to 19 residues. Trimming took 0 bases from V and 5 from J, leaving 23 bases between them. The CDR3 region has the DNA TGCGCCAGCAGCCAAGATTTTGGAAGCTTAGTGTGGGGGGACAATGAGCAGTTCTTC. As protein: CASSQDFGSLVWGDNEQFF.

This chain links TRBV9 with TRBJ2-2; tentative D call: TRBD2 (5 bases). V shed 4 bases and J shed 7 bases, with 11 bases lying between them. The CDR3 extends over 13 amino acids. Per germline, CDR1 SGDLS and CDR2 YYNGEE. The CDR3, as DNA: TGTGCCAGCAGCCGGAGTACTAGCGGGGAGCTGTTTTTT. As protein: CASSRSTSGELFF.

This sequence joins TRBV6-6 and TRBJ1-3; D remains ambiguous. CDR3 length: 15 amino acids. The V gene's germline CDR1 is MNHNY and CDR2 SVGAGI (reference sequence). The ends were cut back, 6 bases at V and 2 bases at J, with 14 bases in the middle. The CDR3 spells CASRISGEAGNTIYF. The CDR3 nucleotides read TGTGCCAGCAGAATCAGCGGGGAGGCTGGAAACACCATATATTTT.